Following are 16 T cell receptor beta chains from one sample sequenced in a study of blood T cell repertoires in COVID-19. TCRdb keeps only in-frame clones here, not all; method: immunoSEQ multiplex PCR. The data hold 65,000 to 85,000 clones, with roughly 84% observed a single time. Material: peripheral blood. These TCRs come from a woman between 18 and 29 years old with acute or convalescent COVID-19.

The chain is built from TRBV6-5 and TRBJ1-6; 7 bases agree with TRBD1. Germline lookup yields CDR1 MNHEY and CDR2 SVGAGI. V shed 6 bases, J shed 8 bases, and the junction held 10 bases outside the gene matches. CDR3 length: 15 residues. The CDR3 sequence is CASRLTGAIYSPLHF. CDR3 coding DNA: TGTGCCAGCAGGTTAACAGGGGCGATTTATTCACCCCTCCACTTT.

This chain connects TRBV12-5 to TRBJ1-3; 7 nucleotides agree with TRBD1. CDR3 size: 13 residues. Germline lookup yields CDR1 LGHNT and CDR2 FRNRAP. V shed 11 bases and J 0 bases; nucleotides not matched to a gene: 4. The CDR3 region has the DNA TGTGCTTCAACAGGGGACTCTGGAAACACCATATATTTT. It translates to CASTGDSGNTIYF.

This chain uses TRBV28 with TRBJ2-7; 10 bases are a match to TRBD2. The germline V gene encodes CDR1 MDHEN and CDR2 SYDVKM. Unmatched junction bases numbered 3, after V lost 7 bases and J lost 0 bases. The CDR3 spans 14 residues. The CDR3 DNA follows: TGTGCCAGCAAAGCGGGGGGGAGCTCCTACGAGCAGTACTTC. Translating it yields CASKAGGSSYEQYF.

J is TRBJ2-3 and V is TRBV6-1, with TRBD2 matching 10 bases. Germline CDR1 and CDR2: MNHNS and SASEGT. V dropped 0 bases and J dropped 5; count of bases not matched to a gene: 8. CDR3 length: 17 amino acids. CDR3 DNA: TGTGCCAGCAGTGAAGCGCATACTAGCGGGATTGGAGATACGCAGTATTTT. Translated: CASSEAHTSGIGDTQYF.

This clone was seen just once. The chain combines TRBV10-3 with TRBJ2-1; TRBD2 agrees at 10 bases. The CDR3 spans 17 residues. Germline CDR1 and CDR2: ENHRY and SYGVKD. After removal of 3 bases from V and 0 bases from J, the junction contained 5 bases not matched to a gene. This CDR3 is CAISDASGGSSYNEQFF. The CDR3 coding sequence is TGTGCCATCAGTGATGCTAGCGGGGGTAGCTCCTACAATGAGCAGTTCTTC.

The V call is TRBV5-1, the J call TRBJ1-5, with TRBD1 matching over 7 bases. CDR3 size: 14 residues. The germline V gene has CDR1 SGHRS and CDR2 YFSETQ. J was trimmed by 4 bases and V by 7 bases; bases with no gene match: 8. The CDR3 DNA is TGCGCCAGCCCCCCCGGGACAGCAAATCAGCCCCAGCATTTT. Translating it yields CASPPGTANQPQHF.

The chain uses TRBV24-1 and TRBJ2-7; 7 nucleotides agree with TRBD1. V gave up 4 bases and J gave up 3 bases; unmatched junction bases: 8. CDR1 and CDR2 (germline): KGHDR, SFDVKD. CDR3 length: 15 amino acids. CDR3 region: CATSETGYPSYEQYF. The DNA for the CDR3 is TGTGCCACCAGTGAGACAGGGTACCCCAGCTACGAGCAGTACTTC.

The chain links TRBV6-4 to TRBJ2-3; TRBD2 agrees at 7 bases. CDR3 size: 16 residues. Germline assignment: CDR1 MRHNA and CDR2 SNTAGT. The V segment lost 3 bases and the J segment 1 base; nucleotides outside the gene matches: 7. The CDR3 sequence: CASSEAGGGGTDTQYF. CDR3 nucleotide sequence: TGTGCCAGCAGTGAGGCGGGCGGGGGAGGCACAGATACGCAGTATTTT.

The chain links TRBV18 to TRBJ2-1, with 13 positions matching TRBD2. The germline V gene has CDR1 KGHSH and CDR2 LQKENI. V was pared by 3 bases and J by 2 bases, with 4 bases of the junction left unmatched. The CDR3 consists of 17 residues. CDR3 region: CASSPLLAGGPYNEQFF. In DNA form, the CDR3 reads TGTGCCAGCTCACCCCTACTAGCGGGAGGGCCCTACAATGAGCAGTTCTTC. Supplemented by reference TRBV18 and TRBJ2-1, the full variable domain reads NAGVMQNPRHLVRRRGQEARLRCSPMKGHSHVYWYRQLPEEGLKFMVYLQKENIIDESGMPKERFSAEFPKEGPSILRIQQVVRGDSAAYFCASSPLLAGGPYNEQFFGPGTRLTVL.

This clone was counted a single time. This sequence joins TRBV6-5 and TRBJ1-1, with unresolved D. V lost 2 bases to trimming and J lost 7 bases, with 11 bases between them. This CDR3 is built from 13 residues. The germline V gene encodes CDR1 MNHEY and CDR2 SVGAGI. In nucleotides, the CDR3 is TGTGCCAGCAGTTACCGGGAGGACGGTGAAGCTTTCTTT. Residues: CASSYREDGEAFF.

The genes are TRBV27 and TRBJ1-6; perhaps TRBD1 as D (6 bases). Deletions cut 0 bases from V and 5 bases from J, with 14 bases between. The CDR3 has 17 residues. Germline V CDR1 and CDR2: MNHEY, SMNVEV (reference sequence). CDR3 residues: CASSLSGVWGHNSPLHF. CDR3 DNA: TGTGCCAGCAGTTTATCGGGGGTTTGGGGGCATAATTCACCCCTCCACTTT.

V gene TRBV27 combines with J gene TRBJ1-5; D not resolved. This CDR3 is 14 amino acids long. The V and J ends lost 0 bases and 4 bases respectively, with 7 bases between them. Germline-derived CDR1 and CDR2 are MNHEY and SMNVEV (reference sequence). CDR3 sequence (DNA): TGTGCCAGCAGTTTATCGTACGGGAATCAGCCCCAGCATTTT. It codes for CASSLSYGNQPQHF.

The V call is TRBV7-2, the J call TRBJ2-1; D may be TRBD1 (5 bases). CDR1 and CDR2 (germline): SGHTA, FQGNSA. The V gene lost 1 base and the J gene lost 2 bases, with 9 bases spanning the gap. The CDR3 is 15 residues long. The CDR3 spells CASSLDRNTYNEQFF. CDR3 DNA sequence: TGTGCCAGCAGCTTAGACAGGAATACCTACAATGAGCAGTTCTTC.

The chain carries TRBV5-4 and TRBJ1-2; D possibly corresponds to TRBD1 (5 bases). The CDR3 is made up of 16 amino acids. Germline CDR1 and CDR2: SGHNT and YYREEE (reference sequence). V was pared by 4 bases and J by 4 bases, with 20 bases between. CDR3 sequence: CASSRYGGARGYGYTF. The DNA of the CDR3 is TGTGCCAGCAGCCGATATGGCGGGGCACGGGGCTATGGCTACACCTTC.

The chain combines TRBV28 with TRBJ1-1; D gene unclear. V was shortened by 4 bases and J by 7 bases, with 10 bases between the two germline ends. The CDR3 has 12 residues. Germline V gives CDR1 MDHEN, CDR2 SYDVKM. The CDR3 loop is CASSSSRVEAFF. In DNA, the CDR3 is TGTGCCAGCAGTTCTTCACGAGTTGAAGCTTTCTTT. Using reference TRBV28 and TRBJ1-1 for the parts outside the CDR3, the full variable domain is DVKVTQSSRYLVKRTGEKVFLECVQDMDHENMFWYRQDPGLGLRLIYFSYDVKMKEKGDIPEGYSVSREKKERFSLILESASTNQTSMYLCASSSSRVEAFFGQGTRLTVV.

The chain uses TRBV7-2 and TRBJ1-1; TRBD1 matches at 8 bases. V shed 6 bases, J shed 4 bases, and the junction held 7 bases outside the gene matches. The CDR3 spans 14 residues. Germline CDR1 and CDR2: SGHTA and FQGNSA. This CDR3 is CASSPDRGGTEAFF. CDR3 in DNA: TGTGCCAGCAGTCCCGACAGGGGAGGCACTGAAGCTTTCTTT.